The entry below gives a single TCR beta chain sequence along with its context. CDR3 length: 15 residues. Trimming stripped 0 bases from V and 7 bases from J, with 15 bases between. Per the germline V gene, CDR1 is LGHNA and CDR2 is YSLEER. As it was prepared, the TCRbeta library received unique molecular identifiers. TCRdb processed the PCR reads anew with MiXCR; each CDR3 protein has one entry. The table lists 490,000 or so distinct CDR3 sequences, 12% of them singletons. The sample belongs to a study of T-cell reconstitution after alpha-beta-depleted transplantation in children. This TCR was sampled from a human donor who donated a stem cell graft to a child with combined immunodeficiency. The material sequenced was PBMCs from the stem cell graft donor, taken from the stem cell graft. The chain joins TRBV4-3 to TRBJ2-5, with D unresolved. The CDR3 loop reads CASSQDRSVSGTQYF. For the CDR3, the DNA is TGCGCCAGCAGCCAAGATCGAAGTGTCTCCGGGACCCAGTACTTC.